The 25 T cell receptor beta chains reported below all come from one sample, sequenced in a study of shared clonotypes between healthy human individuals. Sequencing was performed with immunoSEQ multiplex PCR; in TCRdb, only in-frame clones are kept and a portion is missing. The sample contains 2 million to 2.5 million clones, over 90% of which appear only once. The material sequenced was naive CD4+ T cells from PBMCs. Subset noted: CD45RA+ positively selected. The receptors shown here come from a man aged 18-30 years in good health. Some clones in this sample may be carry-over from other donors' samples.

The chain carries TRBV2 and TRBJ1-1, with 8 bases fitting TRBD1. Trimming at V came to 8 bases and at J to 1 base, leaving 9 bases not matched to a gene. The CDR3 covers 15 residues. Germline V gives CDR1 SNHLY, CDR2 FYNNEI. In DNA form, the CDR3 reads TGTGCCAGCCGTTTTTCAGGGGGCGAGAACACTGAAGCTTTCTTT. Its translation is CASRFSGGENTEAFF.

The V gene is TRBV5-8, the J gene TRBJ1-5, with D possibly matching TRBD1 (5 bases). Germline V gene sequence: CDR1 SGHTS, CDR2 YDEGEE. This CDR3 is built from 15 residues. The V gene lost 0 bases and the J gene lost 6 bases, with 13 bases spanning the gap. DNA of the CDR3: TGTGCCAGCAGCTTGGAAGCAGGGAGGGGTCAGCCCCAGCATTTT. The encoded protein is CASSLEAGRGQPQHF. The full variable domain, its missing parts supplied by reference TRBV5-8 and TRBJ1-5, is EAGVTQSPTHLIKTRGQQATLRCSPISGHTSVYWYQQALGLGLQFLLWYDEGEERNRGNFPPRFSGRQFPNYSSELNVNALELEDSALYLCASSLEAGRGQPQHFGDGTRLSIL.

Only one count was recorded for this clone. The chain has TRBV2 and TRBJ2-2; 9 nucleotides align to TRBD1. The CDR3 covers 15 residues. Germline V gives CDR1 SNHLY, CDR2 FYNNEI. With V trimmed by 4 bases and J by 4 bases, 4 bases remained unmatched. CDR3 in DNA: TGTGCCAGCAGTGCCCGGACAGGGGTCACCGGGGAGCTGTTTTTT. Translating gives CASSARTGVTGELFF. Full variable domain (rest looked up from reference TRBV2 and TRBJ2-2): EPEVTQTPSHQVTQMGQEVILRCVPISNHLYFYWYRQILGQKVEFLVSFYNNEISEKSEIFDDQFSVERPDGSNFTLKIRSTKLEDSAMYFCASSARTGVTGELFFGEGSRLTVL.

The rearrangement joins TRBV11-1 to TRBJ2-3; 8 bases are a match to TRBD2. The CDR3 consists of 18 residues. CDR1 SGHAT and CDR2 FQDESV come from the germline V gene (reference sequence). J lost 0 bases, V lost 2 bases, and 10 bases had no gene match. In DNA form, the CDR3 reads TGTGCCAGCAGCTTATATCTGGCGGGAGGCCCTAGCACAGATACGCAGTATTTT. It yields the protein CASSLYLAGGPSTDTQYF.

The J gene is TRBJ2-1, the V gene TRBV5-1; 10 bases map to TRBD2. V was pared by 5 bases and J by 8 bases, with 10 bases of the junction left unmatched. Germline V gene sequence: CDR1 SGHRS, CDR2 YFSETQ. The CDR3 extends over 15 amino acids. CDR3 loop: CASSALAGDPHEQFF. For the CDR3, the DNA is TGCGCCAGCAGTGCCCTAGCGGGAGATCCTCATGAGCAGTTCTTC.

As regards this clone: Within the sample, other DNA sequences also encode this same CDR3. The genes are TRBV2 and TRBJ2-5; D is unclear. The germline CDR1 and CDR2 sequences are SNHLY and FYNNEI. This CDR3 contains 11 residues. The V gene lost 5 bases and the J gene lost 1 base, with 2 bases spanning the gap. CDR3 nucleotides: TGTGCCAGCAGTTTCCAAGAGACCCAGTACTTC. It codes for CASSFQETQYF.

The rearrangement links TRBV28 to TRBJ2-7; D uncertain. Germline V CDR1 and CDR2: MDHEN, SYDVKM. The CDR3 has 14 amino acids. V lost 6 bases, J lost 2 bases, and 14 bases lay in between. CDR3 nucleotide sequence: TGTGCCAGCAGAAAAAACCAGGCACCCTACGAGCAGTACTTC. The encoded protein is CASRKNQAPYEQYF.

The chain couples TRBV7-3 to TRBJ2-3; D is possibly TRBD1 or TRBD2 (5 bases each). Looked up from germline, CDR1 is SGHTA and CDR2 is FQGTGA. V was clipped by 5 bases and J by 1 base, with 13 bases between them. This CDR3 has 15 amino acids. The CDR3, as DNA: TGTGCCAGCAGCCCCGGGACGCGAGGCACAGATACGCAGTATTTT. It translates to CASSPGTRGTDTQYF.

The gene calls are TRBV28 and TRBJ1-5, with TRBD1 as a possible D gene (5 bases). Germline CDR1 is MDHEN and CDR2 is SYDVKM. This CDR3 region has 16 residues. V was clipped by 5 bases and J by 0 bases, with 14 bases between them. CDR3 DNA: TGTGCCAGCAGTCCATCTGGGGCGGGTAGCAATCAGCCCCAGCATTTT. It yields the protein CASSPSGAGSNQPQHF.

The chain is built from TRBV6-5 and TRBJ1-2, with 8 bases lining up with TRBD1. This CDR3 comprises 12 residues. The V gene's germline CDR1 is MNHEY and CDR2 SVGAGI. The trim removed 2 bases at V and 13 bases at J, leaving 6 bases unmatched. This CDR3 is CASSYRGQASTF. CDR3 DNA: TGTGCCAGCAGTTACCGGGGACAGGCGAGCACCTTC.

This chain connects TRBV18 to TRBJ1-1, with no clear D. The CDR3 contains 18 residues. The ends were cut back, 4 bases at V and 3 bases at J, with 24 bases in the middle. The germline gives CDR1 KGHSH, CDR2 LQKENI. The CDR3 protein is CASSRQKGPARKDTEAFF. The CDR3 DNA follows: TGTGCCAGCTCACGTCAGAAAGGGCCAGCCAGAAAGGACACTGAAGCTTTCTTT.

The J gene is TRBJ2-3, the V gene TRBV5-5; D ambiguous. V lost 2 bases and J lost 3, with 10 bases in between. CDR3 length equals 14 residues. Germline CDR1 SGHKS, CDR2 YYEKEE (reference sequence). This CDR3 reads CASSFLIVTDTQYF. DNA for the CDR3: TGTGCCAGCAGCTTTCTGATAGTTACAGATACGCAGTATTTT.

A few counts support this clone. CDR3 nucleotide sequence: TGTGCCAGCAGCTTAGGTCAGCCCCAGCATTTT. Translating gives CASSLGQPQHF. This chain links TRBV7-2 with TRBJ1-5, with D hard to call. The CDR3 has 11 residues. Per the germline V gene, CDR1 is SGHTA and CDR2 is FQGNSA. The ends were cut back, 1 base at V and 6 bases at J, with 1 base in the middle. Based on the CDR3 plus reference TRBV7-2 and TRBJ1-5, the full variable domain is GAGVSQSPSNKVTEKGKDVELRCDPISGHTALYWYRQSLGQGLEFLIYFQGNSAPDKSGLPSDRFSAERTGGSVSTLTIQRTQQEDSAVYLCASSLGQPQHFGDGTRLSIL.

The V call is TRBV27, the J call TRBJ2-3, with 12 nucleotides matching TRBD1. V shed 10 bases, J shed 4 bases, and the junction held 3 bases outside the gene matches. The germline gives CDR1 MNHEY, CDR2 SMNVEV (reference sequence). The CDR3 runs to 13 residues. For the CDR3, the DNA is TGTGCCACCAGGGACAGGGGGCCAGATACGCAGTATTTT. Its protein product is CATRDRGPDTQYF.

The J gene is TRBJ1-4, the V gene TRBV18, with 9 nucleotides matching TRBD1. Trimming cost V 5 bases and J 8 bases; bases outside gene matches: 6. CDR1 and CDR2 from the germline V gene are KGHSH and LQKENI. The CDR3 is 14 amino acids. CDR3: CASSTGQGWEKLFF. The CDR3 DNA reads TGTGCCAGCTCAACCGGACAGGGGTGGGAAAAACTGTTTTTT.

The gene calls are TRBV25-1 and TRBJ1-4; D is undetermined. V dropped 1 base and J dropped 1 base, with 4 bases sitting between them. Germline loops: CDR1 MGHDK, CDR2 SYGVNS. The CDR3 is 14 amino acids. The CDR3 is CASSESKTNEKLFF. CDR3 nucleotides: TGTGCCAGCAGTGAATCAAAAACTAATGAAAAACTGTTTTTT.

A remark on this clone: This same CDR3 is encoded by further DNA sequences in the sample. The rearrangement uses TRBV5-1 and TRBJ2-5; D gene ambiguous. CDR3 length: 12 amino acids. Germline V CDR1 and CDR2: SGHRS, YFSETQ. The V end lost 5 bases, the J end lost 0 bases, and 5 bases lay between the germline ends. As DNA, the CDR3 is TGCGCCAGCAGTCAAAACCAAGAGACCCAGTACTTC. Protein: CASSQNQETQYF.

Comment on this clone: The junction departs from germline at one end; a sequencing error may be responsible. The chain links TRBV5-5 to TRBJ2-1; unclear D gene. The CDR3 spans 10 residues. Germline lookup yields CDR1 SGHKS and CDR2 YYEKEE (reference sequence). CDR3 loop: CASSSGYLIF. As DNA, the CDR3 is TGTGCCAGCAGCAGTGGGTACCTCATCTTC.

The rearrangement uses TRBV2 and TRBJ1-1, with TRBD1 matching 8 bases. This CDR3 spans 15 amino acids. V was pared by 6 bases and J by 0 bases, with 6 bases of the junction left unmatched. The germline V gene has CDR1 SNHLY and CDR2 FYNNEI. The CDR3 region is CASRKTDRVNTEAFF. The CDR3 nucleotides are TGTGCCAGCAGAAAGACGGACAGGGTGAACACTGAAGCTTTCTTT.

The CDR3 nucleotides are TGTGCCAGCAGCCTCCGACAGTCCTACGAGCAGTACTTC. The encoded protein is CASSLRQSYEQYF. V is TRBV6-5 and J is TRBJ2-7, with D possibly TRBD1 on 5 matching bases. Trimming stripped 6 bases from V and 1 base from J, with 10 bases between. The germline V gene has CDR1 MNHEY and CDR2 SVGAGI. CDR3 size: 13 residues.

The rearrangement links TRBV29-1 to TRBJ1-3, with D maybe TRBD1 (5 bases). Germline CDR1 is SQVTM and CDR2 is ANQGSEA. The CDR3 runs to 16 residues. V was shortened by 5 bases and J by 0 bases, with 17 bases between the two germline ends. CDR3 protein: CSVTSGRGASGNTIYF. CDR3 DNA: TGCAGCGTTACATCGGGACGTGGGGCCTCTGGAAACACCATATATTTT.

V usage is TRBV7-9 and J usage is TRBJ1-1, with D perhaps matching TRBD1 (6 bases). The CDR3 loop spans 16 amino acids. The V gene's germline CDR1 is SEHNR and CDR2 FQNEAQ (reference sequence). Trimming took 5 bases from V and 0 from J, leaving 16 bases between them. The DNA for the CDR3 is TGTGCCAGCAGCCCAGATTTGGGGGCGGTGAACACTGAAGCTTTCTTT. Translation: CASSPDLGAVNTEAFF.

The chain joins TRBV6-1 to TRBJ2-1; 8 bases agree with TRBD2. The CDR3 has 15 residues. Germline V lookup: CDR1 MNHNS, CDR2 SASEGT. The trim removed 8 bases at V and 3 bases at J, leaving 9 bases unmatched. The CDR3 is CASQTRAGVYNEQFF. The CDR3 nucleotides read TGTGCCAGCCAGACTAGAGCGGGAGTCTACAATGAGCAGTTCTTC.

To note about this clone: Other DNA variants within this sample encode the same CDR3. The chain is built from TRBV5-1 and TRBJ2-1, with D possibly TRBD2 on 6 matching bases. Germline loops: CDR1 SGHRS, CDR2 YFSETQ. V lost 0 bases and J 4 bases, leaving 8 bases between the germline ends. CDR3 length: 14 residues. CDR3 residues: CASSLASEYNEQFF. CDR3 nucleotides: TGCGCCAGCAGCTTGGCTAGCGAGTACAATGAGCAGTTCTTC.

Details on this clone: Different DNA sequences within this sample yield the same CDR3. CDR3 in amino acids: CASSFRQGSSYNEQFF. The CDR3 region has the DNA TGCGCCAGCAGCTTTCGACAGGGGAGCTCCTACAATGAGCAGTTCTTC. V gene TRBV5-1 combines with J gene TRBJ2-1, with 8 bases matching TRBD1. V shed 2 bases, J shed 0 bases, and the junction held 4 bases outside the gene matches. CDR1 and CDR2 (germline): SGHRS, YFSETQ. This CDR3 contains 16 residues.